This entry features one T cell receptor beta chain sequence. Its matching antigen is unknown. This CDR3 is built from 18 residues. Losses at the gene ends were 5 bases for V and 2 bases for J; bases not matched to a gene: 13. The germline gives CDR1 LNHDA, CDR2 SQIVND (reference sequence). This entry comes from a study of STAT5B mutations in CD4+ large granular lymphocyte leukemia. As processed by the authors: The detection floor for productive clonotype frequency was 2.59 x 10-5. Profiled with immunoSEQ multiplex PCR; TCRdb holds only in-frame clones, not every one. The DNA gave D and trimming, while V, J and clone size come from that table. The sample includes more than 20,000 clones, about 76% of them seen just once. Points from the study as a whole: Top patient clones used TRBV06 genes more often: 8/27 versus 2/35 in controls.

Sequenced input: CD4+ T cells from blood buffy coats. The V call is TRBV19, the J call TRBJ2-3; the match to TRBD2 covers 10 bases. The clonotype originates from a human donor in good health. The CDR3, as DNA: TGTGCCAGTAGTTTCAAGCGGGGGGGTTTATCGACCACAGATACGCAGTATTTT. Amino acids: CASSFKRGGLSTTDTQYF.